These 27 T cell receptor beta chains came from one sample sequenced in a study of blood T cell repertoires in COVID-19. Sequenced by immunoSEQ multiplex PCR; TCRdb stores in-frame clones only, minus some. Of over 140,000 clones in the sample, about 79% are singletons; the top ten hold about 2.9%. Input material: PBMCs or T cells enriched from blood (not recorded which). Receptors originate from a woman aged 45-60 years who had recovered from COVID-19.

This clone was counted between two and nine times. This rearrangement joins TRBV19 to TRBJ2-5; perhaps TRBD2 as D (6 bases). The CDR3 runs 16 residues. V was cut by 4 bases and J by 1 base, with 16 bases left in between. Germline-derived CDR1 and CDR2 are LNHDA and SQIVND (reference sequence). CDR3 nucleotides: TGTGCCAGTAGTAAGCCGTCCCGGGGGATCCAAGAGACCCAGTACTTC. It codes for CASSKPSRGIQETQYF.

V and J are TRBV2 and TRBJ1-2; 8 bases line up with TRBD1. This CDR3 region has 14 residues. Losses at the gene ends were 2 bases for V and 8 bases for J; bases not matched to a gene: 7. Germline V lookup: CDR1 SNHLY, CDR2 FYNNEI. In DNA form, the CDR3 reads TGTGCCAGCAGTGAACGAGGACAGGGAAGAGGCTACACCTTC. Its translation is CASSERGQGRGYTF.

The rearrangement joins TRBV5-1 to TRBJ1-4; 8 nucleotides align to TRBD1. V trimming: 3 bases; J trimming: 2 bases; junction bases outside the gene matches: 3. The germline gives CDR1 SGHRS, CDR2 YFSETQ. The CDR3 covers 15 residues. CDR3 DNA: TGCGCCAGCAGCTCCAACAGGGGGACTAATGAAAAACTGTTTTTT. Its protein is CASSSNRGTNEKLFF.

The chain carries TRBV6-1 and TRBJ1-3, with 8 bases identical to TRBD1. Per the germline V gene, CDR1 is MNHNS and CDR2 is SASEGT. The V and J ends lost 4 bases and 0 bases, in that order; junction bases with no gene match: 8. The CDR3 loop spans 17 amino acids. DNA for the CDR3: TGTGCCAGCAGTGTCCGGGACAGGTTCCTCTCTGGAAACACCATATATTTT. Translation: CASSVRDRFLSGNTIYF.

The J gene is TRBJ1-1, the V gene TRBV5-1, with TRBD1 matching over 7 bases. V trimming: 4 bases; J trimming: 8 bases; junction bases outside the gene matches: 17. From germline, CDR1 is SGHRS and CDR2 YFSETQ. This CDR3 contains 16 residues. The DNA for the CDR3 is TGCGCCAGCAGCCGCATAGGGGGCGCGGATGTGTCGGAAGCTTTCTTT. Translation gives CASSRIGGADVSEAFF.

In DNA, the CDR3 is TGTGCCAGCAGGCCGCGGGGAACCGCCTACGAGCAGTACTTC. It yields the protein CASRPRGTAYEQYF. The chain carries TRBV28 and TRBJ2-7; D possibly corresponds to TRBD2 (6 bases). The V end lost 6 bases, the J end lost 2 bases, and 14 bases lay between the germline ends. This CDR3 region has 14 residues. Germline V gives CDR1 MDHEN, CDR2 SYDVKM.

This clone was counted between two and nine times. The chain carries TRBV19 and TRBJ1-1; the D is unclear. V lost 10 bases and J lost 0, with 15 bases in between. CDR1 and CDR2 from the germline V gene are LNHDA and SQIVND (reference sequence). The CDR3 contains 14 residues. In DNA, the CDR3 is TGTGCCACCACGCCAGGCTACATGAACACTGAAGCTTTCTTT. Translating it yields CATTPGYMNTEAFF.

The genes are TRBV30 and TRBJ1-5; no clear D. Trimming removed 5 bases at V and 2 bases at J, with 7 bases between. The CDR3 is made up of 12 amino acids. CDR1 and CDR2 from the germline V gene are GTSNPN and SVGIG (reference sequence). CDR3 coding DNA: TGTGCCTGGGCGGGCGGCAATCAGCCCCAGCATTTT. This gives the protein CAWAGGNQPQHF.

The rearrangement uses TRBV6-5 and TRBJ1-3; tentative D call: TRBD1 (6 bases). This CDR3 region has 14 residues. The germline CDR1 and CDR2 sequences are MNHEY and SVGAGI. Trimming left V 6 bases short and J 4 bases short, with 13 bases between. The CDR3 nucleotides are TGTGCCAGCAGGAACCGGGGGGCAGGAAACACCATATATTTT. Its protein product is CASRNRGAGNTIYF.

CDR3 DNA sequence: TGTGCCAGCAGCCGACTAGCGGGGGGATTTGAGACCCAGTACTTC. Its protein product is CASSRLAGGFETQYF. The V call is TRBV3-1 (or the pseudogene TRBV3-2), the J call TRBJ2-5, with TRBD2 identical over 13 bases. Trimming took 4 bases from V and 5 from J; bases not matched to a gene: 4. The CDR3 runs 15 residues. In germline, CDR1 is LGHDT, CDR2 YNNKEL (reference sequence).

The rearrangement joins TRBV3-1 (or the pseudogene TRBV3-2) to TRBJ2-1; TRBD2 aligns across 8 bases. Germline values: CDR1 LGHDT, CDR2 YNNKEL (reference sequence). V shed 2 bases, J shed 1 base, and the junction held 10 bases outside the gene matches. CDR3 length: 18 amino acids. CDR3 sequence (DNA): TGTGCCAGCAGCCAACGTGTCGGGGGGGCCCTGTCCTACAATGAGCAGTTCTTC. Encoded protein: CASSQRVGGALSYNEQFF.

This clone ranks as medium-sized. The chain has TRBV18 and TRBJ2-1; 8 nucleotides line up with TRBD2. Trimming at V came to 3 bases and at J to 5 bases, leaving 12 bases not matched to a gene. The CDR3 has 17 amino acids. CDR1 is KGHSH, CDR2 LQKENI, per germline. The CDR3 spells CASSPRETSGANNEQFF. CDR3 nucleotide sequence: TGTGCCAGCTCACCTAGGGAAACTAGCGGAGCGAACAATGAGCAGTTCTTC.

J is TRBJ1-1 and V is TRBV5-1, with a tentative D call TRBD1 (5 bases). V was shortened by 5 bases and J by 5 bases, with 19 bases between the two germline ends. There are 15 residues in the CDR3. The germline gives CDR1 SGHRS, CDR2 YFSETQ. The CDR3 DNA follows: TGCGCCAGCAGGACTGGACAAGGGGAAATGACTGAAGCTTTCTTT. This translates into CASRTGQGEMTEAFF.

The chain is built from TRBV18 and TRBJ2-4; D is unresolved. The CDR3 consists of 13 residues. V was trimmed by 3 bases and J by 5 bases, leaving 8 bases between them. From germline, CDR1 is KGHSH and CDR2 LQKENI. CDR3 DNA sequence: TGTGCCAGCTCACCGAATCAGGAAAACATTCAGTACTTC. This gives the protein CASSPNQENIQYF.

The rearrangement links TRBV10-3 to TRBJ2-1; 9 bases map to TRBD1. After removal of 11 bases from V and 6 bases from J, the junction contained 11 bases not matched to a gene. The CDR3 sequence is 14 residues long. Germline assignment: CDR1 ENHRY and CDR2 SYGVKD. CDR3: CASIRDRVSNEQFF. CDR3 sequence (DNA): TGTGCCTCCATCCGGGACAGGGTGTCCAATGAGCAGTTCTTC.

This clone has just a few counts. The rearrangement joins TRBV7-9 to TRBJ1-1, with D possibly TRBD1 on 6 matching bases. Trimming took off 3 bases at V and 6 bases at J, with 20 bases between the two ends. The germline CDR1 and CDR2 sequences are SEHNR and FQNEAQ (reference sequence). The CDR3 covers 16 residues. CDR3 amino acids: CASSFEGYRDSAEAFF. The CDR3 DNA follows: TGTGCCAGCAGCTTCGAGGGATACAGGGATAGCGCTGAAGCTTTCTTT.

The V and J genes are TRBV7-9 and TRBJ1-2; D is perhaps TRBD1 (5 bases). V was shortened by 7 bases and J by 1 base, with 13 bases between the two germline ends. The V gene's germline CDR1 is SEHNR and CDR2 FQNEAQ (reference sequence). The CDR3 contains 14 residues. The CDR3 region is CASNGGLSNYGYTF. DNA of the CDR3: TGTGCCAGCAACGGGGGATTAAGTAACTATGGCTACACCTTC.

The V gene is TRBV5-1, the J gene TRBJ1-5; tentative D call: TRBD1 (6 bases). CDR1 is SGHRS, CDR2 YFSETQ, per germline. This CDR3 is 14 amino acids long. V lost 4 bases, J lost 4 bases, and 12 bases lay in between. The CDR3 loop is CASSQGTDNQPQHF. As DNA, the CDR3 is TGCGCCAGCAGCCAGGGGACGGATAATCAGCCCCAGCATTTT. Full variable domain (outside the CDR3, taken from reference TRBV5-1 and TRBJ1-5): KAGVTQTPRYLIKTRGQQVTLSCSPISGHRSVSWYQQTPGQGLQFLFEYFSETQRNKGNFPGRFSGRQFSNSRSEMNVSTLELGDSALYLCASSQGTDNQPQHFGDGTRLSIL.

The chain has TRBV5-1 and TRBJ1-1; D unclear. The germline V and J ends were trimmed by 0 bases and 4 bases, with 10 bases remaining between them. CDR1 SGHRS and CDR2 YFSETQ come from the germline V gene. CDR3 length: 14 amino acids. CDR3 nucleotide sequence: TGCGCCAGCAGCTTGGGATCTTCGGGCACTGAAGCTTTCTTT. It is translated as CASSLGSSGTEAFF.

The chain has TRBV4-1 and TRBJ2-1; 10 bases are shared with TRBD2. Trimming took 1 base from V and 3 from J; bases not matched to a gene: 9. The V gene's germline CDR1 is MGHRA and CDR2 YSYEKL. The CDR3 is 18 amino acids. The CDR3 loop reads CASSQAPLGLADYNEQFF. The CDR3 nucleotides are TGCGCCAGCAGCCAAGCTCCACTCGGACTAGCGGACTACAATGAGCAGTTCTTC.

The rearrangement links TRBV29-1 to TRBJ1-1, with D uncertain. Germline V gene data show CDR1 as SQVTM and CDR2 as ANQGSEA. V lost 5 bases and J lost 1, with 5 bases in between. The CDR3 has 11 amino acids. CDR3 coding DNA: TGCAGCGTTTACAGGAACACTGAAGCTTTCTTT. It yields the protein CSVYRNTEAFF.

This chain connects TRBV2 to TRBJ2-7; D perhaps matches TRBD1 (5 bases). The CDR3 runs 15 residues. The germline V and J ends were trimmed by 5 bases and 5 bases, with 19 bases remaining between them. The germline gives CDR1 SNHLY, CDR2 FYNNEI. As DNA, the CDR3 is TGTGCCAGCAGTCCCACTCAGGGAATAGGCCACGAGCAGTACTTC. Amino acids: CASSPTQGIGHEQYF.

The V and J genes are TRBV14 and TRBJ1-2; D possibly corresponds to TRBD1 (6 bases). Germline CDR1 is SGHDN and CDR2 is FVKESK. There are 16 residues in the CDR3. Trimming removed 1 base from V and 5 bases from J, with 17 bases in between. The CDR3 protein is CASSQGAPGTLYGYTF. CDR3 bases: TGTGCCAGCAGCCAAGGGGCCCCCGGGACACTTTATGGCTACACCTTC.

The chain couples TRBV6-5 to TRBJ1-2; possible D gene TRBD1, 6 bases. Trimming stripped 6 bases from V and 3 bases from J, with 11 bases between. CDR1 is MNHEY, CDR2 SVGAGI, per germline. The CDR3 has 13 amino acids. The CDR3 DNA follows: TGTGCCAGCAGCGCGGACAGATACTATGGCTACACCTTC. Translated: CASSADRYYGYTF.

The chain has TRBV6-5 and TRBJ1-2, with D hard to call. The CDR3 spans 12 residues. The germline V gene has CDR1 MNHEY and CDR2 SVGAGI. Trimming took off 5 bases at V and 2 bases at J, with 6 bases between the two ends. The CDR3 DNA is TGTGCCAGCAGTAGCGTGAACTATGGCTACACCTTC. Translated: CASSSVNYGYTF.

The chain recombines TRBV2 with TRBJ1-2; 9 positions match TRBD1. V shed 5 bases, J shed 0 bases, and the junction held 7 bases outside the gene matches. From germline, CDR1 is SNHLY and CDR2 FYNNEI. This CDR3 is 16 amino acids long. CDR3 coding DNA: TGTGCCAGCAGTTTTGGGACAGGGAGCGCTAACTATGGCTACACCTTC. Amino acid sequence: CASSFGTGSANYGYTF.

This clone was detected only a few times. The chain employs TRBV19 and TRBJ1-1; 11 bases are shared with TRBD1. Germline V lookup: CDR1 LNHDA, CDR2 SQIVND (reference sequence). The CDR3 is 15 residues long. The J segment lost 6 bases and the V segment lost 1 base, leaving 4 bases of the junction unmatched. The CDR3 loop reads CASSIGDRGKAEAFF. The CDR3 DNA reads TGTGCCAGTAGTATAGGGGACAGGGGGAAGGCTGAAGCTTTCTTT. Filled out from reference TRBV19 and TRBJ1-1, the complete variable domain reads DGGITQSPKYLFRKEGQNVTLSCEQNLNHDAMYWYRQDPGQGLRLIYYSQIVNDFQKGDIAEGYSVSREKKESFPLTVTSAQKNPTAFYLCASSIGDRGKAEAFFGQGTRLTVV.